This TCR beta chain derives from a study of T cell responses to AZD1222 COVID-19 vaccine. Study details: Pooled in the analysis were second doses at about 4 or about 12 weeks.

In the case of this clone: Antigen unknown.

Study results and caveats: Vaccination with two AZD1222 doses was followed by a rise in Spike-specific TCR breadth and depth.

Germline V CDR1 and CDR2: MDHEN, SYDVKM. The CDR3 sequence is 13 residues long. J was trimmed by 3 bases and V by 11 bases; bases with no gene match: 7. Measured with immunoSEQ multiplex PCR; TCRdb has only the in-frame clones, and not every one. The sample shows roughly 96,000 clones, roughly 90% of them seen only once. The chain has TRBV28 and TRBJ2-4; 7 bases fit TRBD2. This specimen consisted of peripheral blood, obtained on day 0 of AZD1222 vaccination. This receptor was taken from an adult in good health. The CDR3 is CAGGGQDKNIQYF. DNA of the CDR3: TGTGCCGGGGGAGGGCAGGACAAAAACATTCAGTACTTC. Combining the CDR3 with reference TRBV28 and TRBJ2-4 gives the whole variable domain DVKVTQSSRYLVKRTGEKVFLECVQDMDHENMFWYRQDPGLGLRLIYFSYDVKMKEKGDIPEGYSVSREKKERFSLILESASTNQTSMYLCAGGGQDKNIQYFGAGTRLSVL.